The rows below give T cell receptor beta chains drawn from one sample of a study of blood T cell repertoires in COVID-19. Measured with immunoSEQ multiplex PCR; TCRdb has only the in-frame clones, and not every one. The table includes 200,000 to 250,000 clones, roughly 88% detected once. Source material: PBMCs or T cells enriched from blood (not recorded which). These receptors were taken from a woman in her 30s who had been exposed to COVID-19. The CDR3 runs from the conserved cysteine through the conserved F or W. A D gene is named only where the DNA matches it firmly. The size field is filled for only some rows; it gives once, few, many or a size class.

>TRBV7-9|NA|NA|TRBJ2-1
TGTGCCAGCAGCGAAGGGGGTAGCTCCTACAATGAGCAGTTCTTC
CASSEGGSSYNEQFF
>TRBV9|TRBD2|NA|TRBJ2-1
TGTGCCAGCAGCGTAGGAGCTAGCGGGAGGGAGGAGCAGTTCTTC
CASSVGASGREEQFF
>TRBV5-5|TRBD2|NA|TRBJ2-7
TGTGCCAGCAGCTTGGGACTAGCGGGAGGGCTCTACGAGCAGTACTTC
CASSLGLAGGLYEQYF
>TRBV3-1/TRBV3-2|TRBD1|NA|TRBJ1-2
TGTGCCAGCAGGAGCCGGTACAGGGGCGCGGGCTATGGCTACACCTTC
CASRSRYRGAGYGYTF
>TRBV29-1|NA|NA|TRBJ2-2
TGCAGCGTTGAGAGGGGGTCGAACACCGGGGAGCTGTTTTTT
CSVERGSNTGELFF
>TRBV7-2|TRBD1|NA|TRBJ2-2
TGTGCCAGCAGCATACAGGGGGCAACCGGGGAGCTGTTTTTT
CASSIQGATGELFF
>TRBV5-4|TRBD1|NA|TRBJ1-2
TGTGCCAGCAGCTTGGCCCGTGAACAGGGGGTGGTTGGCTACACCTTC
CASSLAREQGVVGYTF
>TRBV5-6|NA|NA|TRBJ2-3
TGTGCCAGCAGCGGACTATCAGGGCGGACATTAGATACGCAGTATTTT
CASSGLSGRTLDTQYF
>TRBV19|TRBD1|NA|TRBJ1-2
TGTGCCAGTAGTACAGACGACAGGGGGCGCATCTTTAACTATGGCTACACCTTC
CASSTDDRGRIFNYGYTF
>TRBV5-1|TRBD2|NA|TRBJ2-7
TGCGCCAGCAGCTTCGGGACTAGCGGGAGGGCCGATGAGCAGTACTTC
CASSFGTSGRADEQYF
>TRBV19|NA|NA|TRBJ2-5
TGTGCCAGTAGTATAGGGGACTACCAAGAGACCCAGTACTTC
CASSIGDYQETQYF
>TRBV19|NA|NA|TRBJ2-7
TGTGCCAGTAGTGGGGCCAGCTACGAGCAGTACTTC
CASSGASYEQYF
>TRBV7-3|TRBD1|NA|TRBJ1-1
TGTGCCAGCAGCCAGGGGGGCACTGAAGCTTTCTTT
CASSQGGTEAFF
>TRBV28|TRBD2|NA|TRBJ2-7
TGTGCCAGCAGGGGGGGGAGGAGGCGGACCTACGAGCAGTACTTC
CASRGGRRRTYEQYF
>TRBV18|TRBD2|NA|TRBJ2-3
TGTGCCAGCTCACAAGGGACTAGCGGGCGCACAGATACGCAGTATTTT
CASSQGTSGRTDTQYF
>TRBV28|NA|once|TRBJ1-1
TGTGCCAGCAGTTTATTGGGGGGAAACACTGAAGCTTTCTTT
CASSLLGGNTEAFF
>TRBV25-1|NA|NA|TRBJ2-2
TGTGCCAGCAGTGAGGCATACACCGGGGAGCTGTTTTTT
CASSEAYTGELFF
>TRBV11-1|TRBD1|few|TRBJ1-3
TGTGCCAGCAGCTCCGGGACAGGAATAAACACCATATATTTT
CASSSGTGINTIYF
>TRBV5-1|TRBD2|NA|TRBJ2-3
TGCGCCAGCAGCTCTAGCGGAGACCGCACAGATACGCAGTATTTT
CASSSSGDRTDTQYF
>TRBV6-5|NA|NA|TRBJ2-7
TGTGCCAGCAGCCCCAGAGTTTGGAGCTCCTACGAGCAGTACTTC
CASSPRVWSSYEQYF
>TRBV5-1|NA|NA|TRBJ2-5
TGCGCCAGCAGCTTGGACAGGGTGGCGACCCAGTACTTC
CASSLDRVATQYF
>TRBV30|TRBD2|NA|TRBJ2-1
TGTGCCTGGAGTGGGCTAGCGGGTGATGAGCAGTTCTTC
CAWSGLAGDEQFF
>TRBV4-2|NA|NA|TRBJ2-5
TGTGCCAGCAGCCAAAGCACGGACATCCAAGAGACCCAGTACTTC
CASSQSTDIQETQYF
>TRBV10-3|NA|NA|TRBJ2-6
TGTGCCATCAGTTTACAGGGTAGCATTTCTGGGGCCAACGTCCTGACTTTC
CAISLQGSISGANVLTF
>TRBV30|TRBD1|NA|TRBJ1-6
TGTGCCTGGAGTGTAGGGGACAGTGCCTCACCCCTCCACTTT
CAWSVGDSASPLHF
>TRBV12-3/TRBV12-4|NA|NA|TRBJ1-2
TGTGCCAGCAGTTTGGCGGACTATGGCTACACCTTC
CASSLADYGYTF
>TRBV28|TRBD1|NA|TRBJ1-1
TGTGCCAGCAGTTCTCTCCGACAGGGCCTTAACACTGAAGCTTTCTTT
CASSSLRQGLNTEAFF
>TRBV9|TRBD2|NA|TRBJ2-2
TGTGCCAGCAGCGGAGGGACTAGCCCGCCCGGGGAGCTGTTTTTT
CASSGGTSPPGELFF
>TRBV28|TRBD1|few|TRBJ1-5
TGTGCCAGCAGTCCGGCGGGGACAGGGGGCAATCAGCCCCAGCATTTT
CASSPAGTGGNQPQHF
>TRBV19|TRBD1|NA|TRBJ2-1
TGTGCCAGTAGTATAGGGTTCGGGGGACAGGGGGCCCCCAATGAGCAGTTCTTC
CASSIGFGGQGAPNEQFF
>TRBV29-1|NA|once|TRBJ1-5
TGCAGCGTTATGGACAAGAATCAGCCCCAGCATTTT
CSVMDKNQPQHF
>TRBV27|NA|NA|TRBJ2-1
TGTGCCAGCAGCCCGGAGGAGGTGCCTCGAGTAGATGAGCAGTTCTTC
CASSPEEVPRVDEQFF
>TRBV19|TRBD2|NA|TRBJ2-3
TGTGCCAGTACACCGGGACTAGTACCCACAGATACGCAGTATTTT
CASTPGLVPTDTQYF
>TRBV6-5|TRBD2|NA|TRBJ2-2
TGTGCCAGTCGAGTCGGGACTAGCGGGACCGGGGAGCTGTTTTTT
CASRVGTSGTGELFF
>TRBV3-1/TRBV3-2|TRBD2|NA|TRBJ2-3
TGTGCCAGCAGCTTGGTGGGTAGCGGGAGCACAGATACGCAGTATTTT
CASSLVGSGSTDTQYF
>TRBV28|NA|NA|TRBJ1-5
TGTGCCAGCACCCCATTCGAGGGTCAGCGACAGCCCCAGCATTTT
CASTPFEGQRQPQHF
>TRBV24-1|TRBD1|NA|TRBJ2-3
TGTGCCACGGCCGGGGCGACAGGGCCTACAGATACGCAGTATTTT
CATAGATGPTDTQYF
>TRBV29-1|NA|once|TRBJ2-7
TGCAGCGTTTCTGGGGACATCTCCTACGAGCAGTACTTC
CSVSGDISYEQYF
>TRBV29-1|NA|NA|TRBJ1-1
TGCAGCACCCGAGTTGGTTCAGGCACTGAAGCTTTCTTT
CSTRVGSGTEAFF
>TRBV10-3|NA|NA|TRBJ2-5
TGTGCCACCTCCAATCCGGGTATTGAGACCCAGTACTTC
CATSNPGIETQYF
>TRBV7-2|NA|NA|TRBJ2-7
TGTGCCAGCAGCTTAGATTCCCCCGGGTACGAGCAGTACTTC
CASSLDSPGYEQYF
>TRBV9|NA|NA|TRBJ1-2
TGTGCCAGCAGCGTAGGCCCCGACGGGAACACTAACTATGGCTACACCTTC
CASSVGPDGNTNYGYTF
>TRBV18|NA|NA|TRBJ1-2
TGTGCCAGCTCCCCCGGGACTGCAAACTATGGCTACACCTTC
CASSPGTANYGYTF
>TRBV6-2/TRBV6-3|NA|NA|TRBJ2-1
TGTGCCAGCAGTCGCGGGGTCGGGGTTCCTGAGCAGTTCTTC
CASSRGVGVPEQFF
>TRBV28|TRBD2|NA|TRBJ2-7
TGTGCCAGCACGTCTAGCGGGCGGCACTACGAGCAGTACTTC
CASTSSGRHYEQYF
>TRBV5-4|NA|NA|TRBJ1-2
TGTGCCAGCAGCTTTTGGGCCGGGGGGAGCTACACCTTC
CASSFWAGGSYTF